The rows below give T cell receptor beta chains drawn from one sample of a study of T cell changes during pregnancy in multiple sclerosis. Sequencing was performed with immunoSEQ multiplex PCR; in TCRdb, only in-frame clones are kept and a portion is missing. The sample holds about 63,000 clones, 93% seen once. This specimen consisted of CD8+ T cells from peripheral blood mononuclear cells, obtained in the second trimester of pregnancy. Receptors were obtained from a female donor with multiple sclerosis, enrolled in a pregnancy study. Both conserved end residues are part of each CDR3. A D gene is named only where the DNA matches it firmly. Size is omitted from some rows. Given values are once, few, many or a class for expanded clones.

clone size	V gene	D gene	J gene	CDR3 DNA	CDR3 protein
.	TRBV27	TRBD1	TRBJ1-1	TGTGCCAGCAGCAGCCCGGGACAGGGGAGAACTGAAGCTTTCTTT	CASSSPGQGRTEAFF
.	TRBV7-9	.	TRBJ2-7	TGTGCCAGCAGCAACTCTACAGGGTACTACGAGCAGTACTTC	CASSNSTGYYEQYF
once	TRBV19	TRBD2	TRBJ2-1	TGTGCCAGTAGTATAGATCCTAGCGGGAGCTCCTACAATGAGCAGTTCTTC	CASSIDPSGSSYNEQFF
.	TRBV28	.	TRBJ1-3	TGTGCCAGCAGTTTATCCGGGACTGGAAACACCATATATTTT	CASSLSGTGNTIYF
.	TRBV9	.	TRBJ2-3	TGTGCCAGCAGCGTAGGGACGGGAGTAGCTGGTTTCACAGATACGCAGTATTTT	CASSVGTGVAGFTDTQYF
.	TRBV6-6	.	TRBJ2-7	TGTGCCAGCAGTACGGGGTACGAGCAGTACTTC	CASSTGYEQYF
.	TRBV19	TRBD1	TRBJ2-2	TGTGCCAGTAGTATAGATGGGACAGGGGGGACCGGGGAGCTGTTTTTT	CASSIDGTGGTGELFF
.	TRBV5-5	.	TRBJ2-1	TGTGCCAGCAGCTTCTCCGGGACCTACAATGAGCAGTTCTTC	CASSFSGTYNEQFF
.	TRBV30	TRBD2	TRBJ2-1	TGTGCCTGGAAGGTTCTAAGCGGGGGCTACAATGAGCAGTTCTTC	CAWKVLSGGYNEQFF
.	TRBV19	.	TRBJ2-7	TGTGCCAGTTCCCCTCGGGACGAGCAGTACTTC	CASSPRDEQYF
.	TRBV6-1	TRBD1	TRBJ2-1	TGTGCCAGCAGTGGCGGGACAGGGGCTTTTAGCTCCTACAATGAGCAGTTCTTC	CASSGGTGAFSSYNEQFF
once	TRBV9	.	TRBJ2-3	TGTGCCAGCAGCGTAGAAGATTGGACTTGGAGCACAGATACGCAGTATTTT	CASSVEDWTWSTDTQYF
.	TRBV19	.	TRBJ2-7	TGTGCCAGTAGTTTCGGGACTGGCTCCTACGAGCAGTACTTC	CASSFGTGSYEQYF
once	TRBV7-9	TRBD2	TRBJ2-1	TGTGCCAGCAGCTCTAGACTAGCTACCCATTCCTACAATGAGCAGTTCTTC	CASSSRLATHSYNEQFF
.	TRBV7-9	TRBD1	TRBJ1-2	TGTGCCAGCAGCGTGGACAGGGGGGGCTACACCTTC	CASSVDRGGYTF
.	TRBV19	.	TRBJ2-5	TGTGCCAGTAGTATATGGGTTGGGGCGGTCCAAGAGACCCAGTACTTC	CASSIWVGAVQETQYF
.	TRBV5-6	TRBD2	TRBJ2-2	TGTGCCAGCAGCTTGGGGCTAGCGGGAAACACCGGGGAGCTGTTTTTT	CASSLGLAGNTGELFF
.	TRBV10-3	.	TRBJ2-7	TGTGCCATCGGGCGACTAGTTGCCTACGAGCAGTACTTC	CAIGRLVAYEQYF
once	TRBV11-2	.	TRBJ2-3	TGTGCCAGCAGCTTAGTCAGGATGCGCACAGATACGCAGTATTTT	CASSLVRMRTDTQYF
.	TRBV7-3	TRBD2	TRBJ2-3	TGTGCCAGCAGCTTAAGAAGTGAGGCTAGCGGGAGGACCTACACAGATACGCAGTATTTT	CASSLRSEASGRTYTDTQYF
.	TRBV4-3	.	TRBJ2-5	TGCGCCAGCAGCCAAGTCCCTAGCGCGGGGGAGACCCAGTACTTC	CASSQVPSAGETQYF
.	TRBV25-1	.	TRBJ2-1	TGTGCCGCCAGCGACCCGTACAATGAGCAGTTCTTC	CAASDPYNEQFF
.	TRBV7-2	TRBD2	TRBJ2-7	TGTGCCAGCAGCTTAGTACCTCTTCCCGGGACTAGCGGCTCCTACGAGCAGTACTTC	CASSLVPLPGTSGSYEQYF
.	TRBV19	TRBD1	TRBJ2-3	TGTGCCAGTAGTAGGTCGACAGGGGCAGATACGCAGTATTTT	CASSRSTGADTQYF
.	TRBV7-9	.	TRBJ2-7	TGTGCCAGCCGCCCCGGGTCTACCTACGAGCAGTACTTC	CASRPGSTYEQYF
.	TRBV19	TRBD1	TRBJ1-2	TGTGCCAGCAGGGGGACAGGGACTGGCTACACCTTC	CASRGTGTGYTF
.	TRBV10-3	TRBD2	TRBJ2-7	TGTGCCATCAGTGAGGGGGGACTAGCGGCCTACGAGCAGTACTTC	CAISEGGLAAYEQYF
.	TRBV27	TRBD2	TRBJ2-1	TGTGCCAGCACCCCTCTGGGGACTAGGAGTTGGGATGAGCAGTTCTTC	CASTPLGTRSWDEQFF
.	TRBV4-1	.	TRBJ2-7	TGCGCCAGCAGCCAAGATGGGGGGGCTTTCTCCTACGAGCAGTACTTC	CASSQDGGAFSYEQYF
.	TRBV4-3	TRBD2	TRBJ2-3	TGCGCCAGCAGCCAAAATTCGGGGGGCGGGGGGACAGATACGCAGTATTTT	CASSQNSGGGGTDTQYF
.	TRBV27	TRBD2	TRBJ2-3	TGTGCCAGCAGTTCGGGACTAGCGGGAGATACAGATACGCAGTATTTT	CASSSGLAGDTDTQYF
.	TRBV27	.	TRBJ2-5	TGTGCCAGCAGTTTACCCGGAGAGACCCAGTACTTC	CASSLPGETQYF
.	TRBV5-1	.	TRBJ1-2	TGCGCCAGCAGCTTGGAGCCCACCCCGGCGGGAGGCTACACCTTC	CASSLEPTPAGGYTF
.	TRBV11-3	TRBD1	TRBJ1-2	TGTGCCAGCAGCTTATGGGGACAGGGTGTTAACTATGGCTACACCTTC	CASSLWGQGVNYGYTF
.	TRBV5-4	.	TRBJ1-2	TGTGCCAGCAGCTTTAAGAGGCCCGTTGGAGGCTACACCTTC	CASSFKRPVGGYTF
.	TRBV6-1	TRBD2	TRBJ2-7	TGTGCCAGCAGTGAAGAGGATAGCGGGAGCTACGAGCAGTACTTC	CASSEEDSGSYEQYF
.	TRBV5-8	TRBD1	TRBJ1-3	TGTGCCAGCAGCTTACAGAGGACAGGGGGCCACACCATATATTTT	CASSLQRTGGHTIYF
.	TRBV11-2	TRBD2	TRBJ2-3	TGTGCCAGCAGCTCCAATAGCGGGAGTAAGCCAGATACGCAGTATTTT	CASSSNSGSKPDTQYF
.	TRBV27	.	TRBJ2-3	TGTGCCAGCGCCCCTCAGGTGTTGGGCACAGATACGCAGTATTTT	CASAPQVLGTDTQYF
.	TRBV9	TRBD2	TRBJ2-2	TGTGCCAGCAGCGTAGCAACACCAGGGCTAGCGGAACACACCGGGGAGCTGTTTTTT	CASSVATPGLAEHTGELFF
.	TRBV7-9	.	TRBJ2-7	TGTGCCAGCAGCTTAGTCACAGGTTTGTTCTACGAGCAGTACTTC	CASSLVTGLFYEQYF
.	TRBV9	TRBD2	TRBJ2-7	TGTGCCAGCAGCGTAGCAAGCGGGAGGTACGAGCAGTACTTC	CASSVASGRYEQYF
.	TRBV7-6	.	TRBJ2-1	TGTGCCAGCAGCTTCGGACACGCCGACTCCTACAATGAGCAGTTCTTC	CASSFGHADSYNEQFF
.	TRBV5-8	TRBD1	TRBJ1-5	TGTGCCAGCAGCCCGGGACAGGGGGTAAGGAATCAGCCCCAGCATTTT	CASSPGQGVRNQPQHF
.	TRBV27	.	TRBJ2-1	TGTGCCAGCAGTCGGGACTCAGGATACAATGAGCAGTTCTTC	CASSRDSGYNEQFF
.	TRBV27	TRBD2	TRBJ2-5	TGTGCCAGCAGTTTATTAGGGTGGGGTAGCGGGAAGGAGACCCAGTACTTC	CASSLLGWGSGKETQYF
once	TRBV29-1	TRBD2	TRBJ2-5	TGCAGCGTTCCTCCGGGACTAGGGCAAGAGACCCAGTACTTC	CSVPPGLGQETQYF
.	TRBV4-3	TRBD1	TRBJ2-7	TGCGCCAGCAGCCAGGGGACCGGGACAGGCTCCTACGAGCAGTACTTC	CASSQGTGTGSYEQYF
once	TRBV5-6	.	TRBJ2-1	TGTGCCAGCAGCTTTTCCGGTAACAATGAGCAGTTCTTC	CASSFSGNNEQFF
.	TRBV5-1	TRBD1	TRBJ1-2	TGCGCCAGCAGCTTGGCGGGACAGGGGGCCGGCTACACCTTC	CASSLAGQGAGYTF